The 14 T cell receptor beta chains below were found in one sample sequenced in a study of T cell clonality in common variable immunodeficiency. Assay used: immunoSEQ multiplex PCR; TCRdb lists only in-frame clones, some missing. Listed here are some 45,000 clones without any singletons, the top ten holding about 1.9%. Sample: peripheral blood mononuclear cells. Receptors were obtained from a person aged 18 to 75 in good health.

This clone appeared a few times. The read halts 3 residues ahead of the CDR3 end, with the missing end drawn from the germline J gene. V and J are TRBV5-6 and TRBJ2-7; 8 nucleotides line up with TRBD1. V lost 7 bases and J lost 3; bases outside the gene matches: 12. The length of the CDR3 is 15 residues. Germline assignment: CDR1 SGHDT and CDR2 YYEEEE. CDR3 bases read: TGTGCCAGCGGCGCACCGGGACAGGCATACTACGAG. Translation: CASGAPGQAYYE. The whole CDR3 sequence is CASGAPGQAYYEQYF.

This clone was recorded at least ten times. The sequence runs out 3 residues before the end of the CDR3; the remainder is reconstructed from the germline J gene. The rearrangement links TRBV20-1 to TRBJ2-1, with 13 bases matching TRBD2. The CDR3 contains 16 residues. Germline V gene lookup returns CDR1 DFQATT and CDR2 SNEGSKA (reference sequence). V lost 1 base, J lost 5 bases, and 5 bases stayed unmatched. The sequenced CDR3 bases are TGCAGTGCTAGAGTGCCCGGGACTAGCGGGAACAATGAG. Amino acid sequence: CSARVPGTSGNNE. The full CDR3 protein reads CSARVPGTSGNNEQFF.

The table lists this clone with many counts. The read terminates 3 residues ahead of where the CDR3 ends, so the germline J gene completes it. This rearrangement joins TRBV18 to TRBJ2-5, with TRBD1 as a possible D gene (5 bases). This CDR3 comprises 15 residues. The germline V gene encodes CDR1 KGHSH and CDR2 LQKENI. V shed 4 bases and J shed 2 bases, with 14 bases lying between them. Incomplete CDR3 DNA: TGTGCCAGCTCACGGGGCTCCGGGCCACAAGAGACC. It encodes CASSRGSGPQET. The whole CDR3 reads CASSRGSGPQETQYF.

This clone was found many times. CDR3 region: CASCWSGRADTGELFF. The sequenced part of the CDR3 DNA is TGCGCCAGCTGCTGGAGCGGGAGGGCCGACACCGGGGAG. The genes are TRBV5-1 and TRBJ2-2; 10 positions agree with TRBD2. Read coverage stops 3 residues before the CDR3 terminus; the germline J gene supplies the remainder. After removal of 7 bases from V and 3 bases from J, the junction contained 9 bases not matched to a gene. The germline V gene encodes CDR1 SGHRS and CDR2 YFSETQ. CDR3 length: 16 residues.

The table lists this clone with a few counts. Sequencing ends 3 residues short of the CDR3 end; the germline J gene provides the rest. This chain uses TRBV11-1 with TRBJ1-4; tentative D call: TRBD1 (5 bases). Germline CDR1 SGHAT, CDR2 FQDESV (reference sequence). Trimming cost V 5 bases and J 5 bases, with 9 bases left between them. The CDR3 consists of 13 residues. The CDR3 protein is CASSSDRNEKLFF. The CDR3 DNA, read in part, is TGTGCCAGCAGCAGTGACAGAAATGAAAAA. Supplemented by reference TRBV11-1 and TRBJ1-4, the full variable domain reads EAEVAQSPRYKITEKSQAVAFWCDPISGHATLYWYRQILGQGPELLVQFQDESVVDDSQLPKDRFSAERLKGVDSTLKIQPAELGDSAMYLCASSSDRNEKLFFGSGTQLSVL.

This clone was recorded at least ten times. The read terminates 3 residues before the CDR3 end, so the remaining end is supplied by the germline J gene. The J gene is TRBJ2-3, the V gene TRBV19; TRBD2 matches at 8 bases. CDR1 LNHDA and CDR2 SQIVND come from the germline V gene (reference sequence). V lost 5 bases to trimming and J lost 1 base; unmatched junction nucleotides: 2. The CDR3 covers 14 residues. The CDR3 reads CASSPRGGTDTQYF. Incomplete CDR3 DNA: TGTGCCAGTAGTCCGCGGGGGGGCACAGATACG.

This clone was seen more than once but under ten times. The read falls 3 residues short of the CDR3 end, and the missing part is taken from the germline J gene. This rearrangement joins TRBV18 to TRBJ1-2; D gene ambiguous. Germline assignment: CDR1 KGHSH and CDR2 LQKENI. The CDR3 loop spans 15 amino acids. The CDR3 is CASSPASGNADTYTF. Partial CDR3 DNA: TGTGCCAGCTCACCCGCTAGCGGGAACGCAGATACC. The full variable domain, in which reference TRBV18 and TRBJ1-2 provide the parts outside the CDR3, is NAGVMQNPRHLVRRRGQEARLRCSPMKGHSHVYWYRQLPEEGLKFMVYLQKENIIDESGMPKERFSAEFPKEGPSILRIQQVVRGDSAAYFCASSPASGNADTYTFGSGTRLTVV.

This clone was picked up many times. The CDR3 sequence: CASSLDRRSTDTQYF. The part of the CDR3 DNA that was read is TGTGCCAGCAGCTTGGACAGGCGGTCGACAGATACG. The V call is TRBV5-4, the J call TRBJ2-3; maybe TRBD1 (5 bases). Read coverage stops 3 residues before the CDR3 terminus; the germline J gene supplies the remainder. With 0 bases removed from V and 3 bases from J, the gap between germline ends came to 11 bases. CDR1 and CDR2 (germline): SGHNT, YYREEE (reference sequence). The length of the CDR3 is 15 residues.

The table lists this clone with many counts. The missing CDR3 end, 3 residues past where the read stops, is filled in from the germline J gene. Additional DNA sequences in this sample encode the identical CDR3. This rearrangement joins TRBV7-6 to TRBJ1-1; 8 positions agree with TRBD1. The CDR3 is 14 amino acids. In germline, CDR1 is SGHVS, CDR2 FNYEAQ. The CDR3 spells CASSQGARGTEAFF. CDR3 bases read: TGTGCCAGCAGCCAGGGGGCGCGGGGCACCGAA.

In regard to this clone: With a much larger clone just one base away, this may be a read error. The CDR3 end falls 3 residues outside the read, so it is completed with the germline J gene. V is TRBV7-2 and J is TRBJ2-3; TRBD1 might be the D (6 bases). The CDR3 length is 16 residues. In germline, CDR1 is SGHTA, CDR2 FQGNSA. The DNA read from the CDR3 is TGTGCCAGCAGCTTAGCTGCAGGGGATTGGGGTCAGCCG. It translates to CASSLAAGDWGQP. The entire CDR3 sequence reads CASSLAAGDWGQPQYF.

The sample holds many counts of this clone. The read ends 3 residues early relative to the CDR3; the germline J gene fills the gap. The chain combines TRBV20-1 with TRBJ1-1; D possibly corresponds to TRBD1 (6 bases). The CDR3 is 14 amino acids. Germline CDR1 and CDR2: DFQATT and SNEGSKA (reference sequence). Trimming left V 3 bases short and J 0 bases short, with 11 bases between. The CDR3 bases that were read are TGCAGTGCTAGGATCCAGGGGCTGAACACTGAA. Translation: CSARIQGLNTE. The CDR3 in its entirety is CSARIQGLNTEAFF.

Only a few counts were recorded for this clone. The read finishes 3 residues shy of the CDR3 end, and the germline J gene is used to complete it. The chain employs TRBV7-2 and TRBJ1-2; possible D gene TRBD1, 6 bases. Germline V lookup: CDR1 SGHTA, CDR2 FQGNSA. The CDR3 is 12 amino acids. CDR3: CASSFGGYDYTF. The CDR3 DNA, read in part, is TGTGCCAGCAGCTTTGGGGGCTACGAC.

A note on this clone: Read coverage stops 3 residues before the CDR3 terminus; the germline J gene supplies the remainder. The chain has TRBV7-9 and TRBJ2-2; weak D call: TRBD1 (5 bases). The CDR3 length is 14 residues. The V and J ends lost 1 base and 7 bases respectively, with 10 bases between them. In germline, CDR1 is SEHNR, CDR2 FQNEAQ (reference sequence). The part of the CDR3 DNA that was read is TGTGCCAGCAGCTTAGGACAGCAGCGCGGGGAG. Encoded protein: CASSLGQQRGE. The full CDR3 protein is CASSLGQQRGELFF.

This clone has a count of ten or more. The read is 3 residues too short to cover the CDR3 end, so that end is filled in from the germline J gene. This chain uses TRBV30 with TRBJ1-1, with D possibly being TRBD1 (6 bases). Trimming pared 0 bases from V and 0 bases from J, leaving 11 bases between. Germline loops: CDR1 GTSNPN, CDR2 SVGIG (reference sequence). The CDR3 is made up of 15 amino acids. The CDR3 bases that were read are TGTGCCTGGAGTGTGGGGGCGCTACTGAACACTGAA. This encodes CAWSVGALLNTE. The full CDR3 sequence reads CAWSVGALLNTEAFF. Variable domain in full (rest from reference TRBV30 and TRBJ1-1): SQTIHQWPATLVQPVGSPLSLECTVEGTSNPNLYWYRQAAGRGLQLLFYSVGIGQISSEVPQNLSASRPQDRQFILSSKKLLLSDSGFYLCAWSVGALLNTEAFFGQGTRLTVV.